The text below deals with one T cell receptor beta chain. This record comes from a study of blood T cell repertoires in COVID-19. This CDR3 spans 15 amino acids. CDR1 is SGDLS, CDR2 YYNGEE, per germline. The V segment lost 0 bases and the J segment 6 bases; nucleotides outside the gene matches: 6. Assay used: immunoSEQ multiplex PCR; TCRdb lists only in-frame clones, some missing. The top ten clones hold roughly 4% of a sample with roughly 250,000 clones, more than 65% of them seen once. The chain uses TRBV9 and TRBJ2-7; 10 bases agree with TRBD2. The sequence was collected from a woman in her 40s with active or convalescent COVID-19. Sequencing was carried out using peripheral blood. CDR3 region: CASSVGTSGKVEQYF. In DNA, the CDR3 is TGTGCCAGCAGCGTAGGGACTAGCGGTAAGGTCGAGCAGTACTTC.